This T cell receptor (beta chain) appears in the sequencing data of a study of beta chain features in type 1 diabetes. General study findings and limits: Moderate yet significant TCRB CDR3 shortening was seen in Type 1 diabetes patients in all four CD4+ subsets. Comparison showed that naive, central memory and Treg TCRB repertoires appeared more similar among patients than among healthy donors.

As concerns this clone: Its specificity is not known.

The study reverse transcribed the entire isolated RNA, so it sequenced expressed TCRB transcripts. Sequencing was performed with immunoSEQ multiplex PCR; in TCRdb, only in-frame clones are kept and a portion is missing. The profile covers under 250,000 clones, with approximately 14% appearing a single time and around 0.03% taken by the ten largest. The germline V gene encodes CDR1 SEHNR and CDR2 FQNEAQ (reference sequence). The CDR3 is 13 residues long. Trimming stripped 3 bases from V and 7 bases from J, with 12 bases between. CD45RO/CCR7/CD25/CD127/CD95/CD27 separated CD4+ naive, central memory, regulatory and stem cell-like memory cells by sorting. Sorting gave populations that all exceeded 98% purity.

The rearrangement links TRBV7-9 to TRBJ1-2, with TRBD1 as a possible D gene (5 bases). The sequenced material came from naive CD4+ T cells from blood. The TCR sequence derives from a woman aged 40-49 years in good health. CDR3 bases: TGTGCCAGCAGCTTCGTTGCGGGACGTGGCTACACCTTC. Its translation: CASSFVAGRGYTF. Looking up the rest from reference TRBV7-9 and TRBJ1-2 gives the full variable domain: DTGVSQNPRHKITKRGQNVTFRCDPISEHNRLYWYRQTLGQGPEFLTYFQNEAQLEKSRLLSDRFSAERPKGSFSTLEIQRTEQGDSAMYLCASSFVAGRGYTFGSGTRLTVV.